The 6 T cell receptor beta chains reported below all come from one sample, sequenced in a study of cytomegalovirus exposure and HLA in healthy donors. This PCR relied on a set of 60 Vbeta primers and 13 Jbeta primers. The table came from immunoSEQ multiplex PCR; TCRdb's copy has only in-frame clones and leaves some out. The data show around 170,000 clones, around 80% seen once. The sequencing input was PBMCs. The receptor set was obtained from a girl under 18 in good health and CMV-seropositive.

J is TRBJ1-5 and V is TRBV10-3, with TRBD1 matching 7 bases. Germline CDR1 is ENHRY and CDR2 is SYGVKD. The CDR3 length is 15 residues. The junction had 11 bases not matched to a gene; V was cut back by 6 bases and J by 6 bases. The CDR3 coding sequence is TGTGCCATCAGCGCCACTGACAGGGTAGGTCAGCCCCAGCATTTT. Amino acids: CAISATDRVGQPQHF.

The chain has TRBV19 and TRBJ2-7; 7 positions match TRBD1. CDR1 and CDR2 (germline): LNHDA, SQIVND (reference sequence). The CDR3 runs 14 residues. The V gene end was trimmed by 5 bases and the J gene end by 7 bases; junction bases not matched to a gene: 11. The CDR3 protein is CASSSRTGVGEQYF. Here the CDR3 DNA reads TGTGCCAGTAGTTCCCGCACAGGGGTAGGGGAGCAGTACTTC.

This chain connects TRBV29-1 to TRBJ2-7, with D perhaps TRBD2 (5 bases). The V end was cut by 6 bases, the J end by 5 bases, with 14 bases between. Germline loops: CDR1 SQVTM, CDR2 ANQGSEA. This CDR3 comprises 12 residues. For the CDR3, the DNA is TGCAGCGTCGACGACGGGGTTGACGAGCAGTACTTC. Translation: CSVDDGVDEQYF.

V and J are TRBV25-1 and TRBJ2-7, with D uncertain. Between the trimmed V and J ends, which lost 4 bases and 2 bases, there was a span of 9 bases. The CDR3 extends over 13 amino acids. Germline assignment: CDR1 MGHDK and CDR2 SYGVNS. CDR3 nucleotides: TGTGCCAGCAGTGGGGTCAGCGCCTACGAGCAGTACTTC. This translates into CASSGVSAYEQYF.

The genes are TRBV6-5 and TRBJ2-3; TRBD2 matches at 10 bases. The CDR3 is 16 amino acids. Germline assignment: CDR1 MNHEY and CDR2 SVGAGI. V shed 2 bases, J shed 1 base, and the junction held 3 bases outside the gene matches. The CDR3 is CASSYTGTSGTDTQYF. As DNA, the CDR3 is TGTGCCAGCAGTTACACCGGGACTAGCGGCACAGATACGCAGTATTTT.

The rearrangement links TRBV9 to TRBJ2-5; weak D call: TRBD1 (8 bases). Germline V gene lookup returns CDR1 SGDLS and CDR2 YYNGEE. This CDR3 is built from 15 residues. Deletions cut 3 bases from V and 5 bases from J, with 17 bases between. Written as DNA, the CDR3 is TGTGCCAGCAGCGCCCGTACAGGGGGAGGGGAGACCCAGTACTTC. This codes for CASSARTGGGETQYF.